This entry lists 19 T cell receptor beta chains sequenced from one sample in a study of beta chain features in type 1 diabetes. TCRB transcripts that were expressed got sequenced, as all of the isolated RNA had been reverse transcribed. Profiling relied on immunoSEQ multiplex PCR, and the TCRdb table lists in-frame clones only, not all of them. Among around 400,000 clones listed, 10% to 15% were seen once. Sequencing was performed on naive CD4+ T cells from blood. These receptors were collected from a man between 18 and 35 years old in good health.

Only a few counts were recorded for this clone. The rearrangement links TRBV7-3 to TRBJ1-6, with 9 bases aligning to TRBD1. CDR1 SGHTA and CDR2 FQGTGA come from the germline V gene. This CDR3 spans 15 amino acids. The V gene end was trimmed by 0 bases and the J gene end by 9 bases; junction bases not matched to a gene: 3. This CDR3 is CASSLTGQGGSPLHF. The CDR3 nucleotides read TGTGCCAGCAGCTTAACGGGACAGGGAGGTTCACCCCTCCACTTT.

The chain uses TRBV13 and TRBJ1-6; D is undetermined. V was trimmed by 8 bases and J by 3 bases, leaving 8 bases between them. The CDR3 covers 13 residues. Germline loops: CDR1 PRHDT, CDR2 FYEKMQ (reference sequence). The CDR3 nucleotides are TGTGCCAGCCGGAGGTTCTATAATTCACCCCTCCACTTT. It codes for CASRRFYNSPLHF.

The V gene is TRBV25-1, the J gene TRBJ1-4; 7 bases line up with TRBD1. The V segment lost 5 bases and the J segment 6 bases; nucleotides outside the gene matches: 6. From germline, CDR1 is MGHDK and CDR2 SYGVNS. The length of the CDR3 is 14 residues. Here the CDR3 reads CASSTTGSHEKLFF. The CDR3 region has the DNA TGTGCCAGCAGTACGACAGGGAGCCATGAAAAACTGTTTTTT.

V gene TRBV7-9 combines with J gene TRBJ1-4, with D perhaps matching TRBD1 (5 bases). This CDR3 is built from 16 residues. CDR1 SEHNR and CDR2 FQNEAQ come from the germline V gene (reference sequence). Trimming removed 8 bases at V and 0 bases at J, with 16 bases between. The CDR3 nucleotides are TGTGCCAGCGGGACTCAGGGCTCTGCAACTAATGAAAAACTGTTTTTT. Its protein is CASGTQGSATNEKLFF.

This clone turned up a few times. CDR3: CASSYGGNEQFF. In nucleotides, the CDR3 is TGTGCCAGCAGTTACGGAGGCAATGAGCAGTTCTTC. This chain connects TRBV6-5 to TRBJ2-1; weak D call: TRBD2 (5 bases). The CDR3 covers 12 residues. V was pared by 2 bases and J by 6 bases, with 5 bases between. In germline, CDR1 is MNHEY, CDR2 SVGAGI.

This sequence joins TRBV13 and TRBJ2-7, with TRBD1 matching 7 bases. CDR1 PRHDT and CDR2 FYEKMQ come from the germline V gene (reference sequence). The CDR3 has 15 amino acids. With V trimmed by 4 bases and J by 5 bases, 11 bases remained unmatched. CDR3 in amino acids: CASSSTTGINHEQYF. The CDR3 region has the DNA TGTGCCAGCAGCTCGACGACAGGGATTAACCACGAGCAGTACTTC.

The chain links TRBV9 to TRBJ2-2; 8 positions match TRBD1. This CDR3 spans 15 amino acids. The germline V gene encodes CDR1 SGDLS and CDR2 YYNGEE. The V and J ends lost 4 bases and 6 bases, in that order; junction bases with no gene match: 8. CDR3 nucleotide sequence: TGTGCCAGCAGCCCAAGACAGGGGTTCGCCGGGGAGCTGTTTTTT. The encoded protein is CASSPRQGFAGELFF.

This clone was counted only a few times. This chain links TRBV7-9 with TRBJ1-5; D is unclear. Germline CDR1 SEHNR, CDR2 FQNEAQ (reference sequence). The CDR3 covers 9 residues. Trimming pared 11 bases from V and 6 bases from J, leaving 5 bases between. Here the CDR3 DNA reads TGTGCCGCGGGTCAGCCCCAGCATTTT. Translated, it gives CAAGQPQHF.

This clone has a handful of counts. The chain recombines TRBV7-9 with TRBJ1-3; D gene ambiguous. V gave up 5 bases and J gave up 0 bases, with 14 bases separating them. This CDR3 contains 16 residues. Germline V gives CDR1 SEHNR, CDR2 FQNEAQ (reference sequence). The CDR3 loop reads CASSGRSRISGNTIYF. CDR3 nucleotide sequence: TGTGCCAGCAGCGGCAGGTCCAGAATCTCTGGAAACACCATATATTTT.

This clone was detected a few times. This chain joins TRBV19 and TRBJ2-6; 9 bases are a match to TRBD2. The V gene end was trimmed by 1 base and the J gene end by 4 bases; junction bases not matched to a gene: 11. Germline V gene data show CDR1 as LNHDA and CDR2 as SQIVND (reference sequence). This CDR3 contains 19 residues. CDR3 in amino acids: CASSIVGLAGKAGANVLTF. CDR3 nucleotide sequence: TGTGCCAGTAGTATAGTAGGGCTAGCGGGGAAGGCAGGGGCCAACGTCCTGACTTTC.

The sample holds a few counts of this clone. This sequence joins TRBV2 and TRBJ1-3, with 7 bases fitting TRBD1. Germline V CDR1 and CDR2: SNHLY, FYNNEI. The V and J ends lost 5 bases and 0 bases, in that order; junction bases with no gene match: 4. The CDR3 has 15 amino acids. In DNA, the CDR3 is TGTGCCAGCAGTAGGGACAGTTTCTCTGGAAACACCATATATTTT. Encoded protein: CASSRDSFSGNTIYF.

There are a few counts of this clone. The V and J genes are TRBV7-9 and TRBJ2-6, with a possible D match to TRBD1 (5 bases). CDR1 and CDR2 from the germline V gene are SEHNR and FQNEAQ (reference sequence). This CDR3 is 17 amino acids long. Trimming took off 0 bases at V and 2 bases at J, with 11 bases between the two ends. The DNA of the CDR3 is TGTGCCAGCAGCTTAGCCTCGTGGGGCACTGGGGCCAACGTCCTGACTTTC. This sequence encodes CASSLASWGTGANVLTF.

There are a few counts of this clone. This chain joins TRBV7-9 and TRBJ2-3; 12 positions match TRBD2. The germline gives CDR1 SEHNR, CDR2 FQNEAQ (reference sequence). Losses at the gene ends were 5 bases for V and 0 bases for J; bases not matched to a gene: 6. The CDR3 runs to 17 residues. Here the CDR3 reads CASSPYGTSGSTDTQYF. The CDR3 nucleotides read TGTGCCAGCAGCCCTTATGGGACTAGCGGGAGCACAGATACGCAGTATTTT.

This clone was seen more than once but under ten times. The V and J genes are TRBV28 and TRBJ2-7; 8 bases agree with TRBD2. The germline gives CDR1 MDHEN, CDR2 SYDVKM. The CDR3 has 15 amino acids. The V gene end was trimmed by 7 bases and the J gene end by 7 bases; junction bases not matched to a gene: 15. The CDR3 spells CASTGSSGYRREQYF. The CDR3 nucleotides read TGTGCCAGCACTGGTTCTAGCGGGTACAGGCGAGAGCAGTACTTC.

This chain joins TRBV29-1 and TRBJ1-2; 9 positions agree with TRBD1. Germline V gene lookup returns CDR1 SQVTM and CDR2 ANQGSEA. The V segment lost 7 bases and the J segment 7 bases; nucleotides outside the gene matches: 10. This CDR3 is built from 13 residues. The CDR3 bases are TGCAGCGCCCGGGACAGGGAATTGTCTGGCTACACCTTC. Encoded protein: CSARDRELSGYTF.

CDR3 sequence: CASNPRSPTGAYGYTF. The CDR3 coding sequence is TGCGCCAGCAACCCTAGAAGTCCTACAGGGGCCTATGGCTACACCTTC. The chain uses TRBV5-1 and TRBJ1-2, with 7 bases aligning to TRBD1. CDR1 is SGHRS, CDR2 YFSETQ, per germline. After removal of 6 bases from V and 4 bases from J, the junction contained 15 bases not matched to a gene. The CDR3 covers 16 residues.

The chain has TRBV14 and TRBJ1-2; D may be TRBD1 (6 bases). The V gene's germline CDR1 is SGHDN and CDR2 FVKESK. The CDR3 totals 14 residues. V lost 5 bases to trimming and J lost 5 bases, with 15 bases between them. The CDR3 loop is CASSGVRTAYGYTF. Here the CDR3 DNA reads TGTGCCAGCAGCGGGGTACGGACAGCTTATGGCTACACCTTC.

The chain carries TRBV19 and TRBJ2-1, with 7 bases that match TRBD2. V shed 7 bases, J shed 4 bases, and the junction held 7 bases outside the gene matches. The CDR3 loop spans 14 amino acids. The V gene's germline CDR1 is LNHDA and CDR2 SQIVND (reference sequence). In nucleotides, the CDR3 is TGTGCCAGTATCGGGGGGAGAGGGTACAATGAGCAGTTCTTC. Translation gives CASIGGRGYNEQFF. The full variable domain, rest sourced from reference TRBV19 and TRBJ2-1, is DGGITQSPKYLFRKEGQNVTLSCEQNLNHDAMYWYRQDPGQGLRLIYYSQIVNDFQKGDIAEGYSVSREKKESFPLTVTSAQKNPTAFYLCASIGGRGYNEQFFGPGTRLTVL.

The chain couples TRBV2 to TRBJ2-5; 9 bases line up with TRBD1. The CDR3 totals 15 residues. J was trimmed by 5 bases and V by 6 bases; bases with no gene match: 10. The germline V gene has CDR1 SNHLY and CDR2 FYNNEI. The CDR3 reads CASRGGTGPWETQYF. The CDR3 nucleotides are TGTGCCAGCAGAGGCGGGACAGGGCCATGGGAGACCCAGTACTTC.